This T cell receptor beta chain was captured by sequencing in a study of blood T cell repertoires in COVID-19. About the study: COVID-19 samples, acute and convalescent, were from the United States, Italy and Spain. From T cells, B-cell-depleted T cells, or PBMCs came the material, which was cDNA or gDNA.

In the authors' workflow: Scientists estimated how many nucleated cells there were by amplifying reference gene primers. Sequencing was performed with immunoSEQ multiplex PCR; in TCRdb, only in-frame clones are kept and a portion is missing. V and J calls and clone size are given by that table; D and trimming were obtained from the DNA. The data contain some 310,000 clones, about nine tenths of them seen just once; the ten biggest clones take up 1%. The length of the CDR3 is 14 residues. The germline gives CDR1 ENHRY, CDR2 SYGVKD. V shed 3 bases and J shed 5 bases, with 13 bases lying between them. The receptor was derived from a man aged 50 to 59 with active or convalescent COVID-19. The chain recombines TRBV10-3 with TRBJ1-1, with a tentative D call TRBD1 (5 bases). Sequencing input: peripheral blood. The DNA for the CDR3 is TGTGCCATCAGTGATAGGAGGGACGGGACTGAAGCTTTCTTT. Translated: CAISDRRDGTEAFF.